This TCR beta chain was retrieved from a study of radiotherapy plus CTLA-4 blockade in lung cancer (dated by TCRdb to 2017 to 2018). About the full investigation: Among the enrolled patients, about 19% had an objective response, and 25% to 35% reached disease control. Study-level results and caveats: The strongest predictors of response, as reported, were early dynamic changes in blood T cell clones along with a rise in serum interferon-beta after radiation. After treatment with radiotherapy and ipilimumab, TCR clones that came from tumors expanded in the peripheral blood.

The protocol used for the library was the immunoSEQ multiplex PCR assay. Imported from immuneACCESS, the table was reduced by TCRdb to in-frame sequences with V and J called. These copies leave out some clones; in studies compared against another copy, an unresolved V gene accounts for under half, and the cause of the remainder is not known. Counted in this sample were approximately 76,000 clones; 78% of them appeared once. 3.5% to 4.5% of the sample belongs to the ten largest clones. Focal radiation therapy combined with CTLA-4 blockade (ipilimumab) was tested in patients with chemo-refractory metastatic non-small-cell lung cancer. Measured from the cysteine to the phenylalanine, the CDR3 is 15 residues long. Only CDR3 DNA remains: 45 bases, in frame from the first base. Trimming at the junction amounts to 2 bases on V and 3 bases on J, and the germline ends lie 14 bases apart. The germline V gene (reference sequence) sets CDR1 to LNHNV and CDR2 to YYDKDF.

About this clone itself: The antigen it binds to is not known. No base quality values were provided; no much bigger clone lies one nucleotide off.

The starting material was peripheral blood, obtained from a patient treated with radiotherapy plus ipilimumab. In this chain, TRBV15 is recombined with TRBJ2-7; perhaps TRBD1 is the D gene, with 6 bases matching. The clonotype was recovered from a human donor with non-small cell lung cancer who had a partial response to radiotherapy plus ipilimumab. Some clones in this sample may be carry-over from other donors' samples. DNA sequence: TGTGCCACCAGCAGAACACAGGGTGGTATCTACGAGCAGTACTTC. It encodes CATSRTQGGIYEQYF.